This T cell receptor (beta chain) was recovered during a study of cytomegalovirus exposure and HLA in healthy donors. Study-wide findings and caveats: Specificity for CMV antigens was confirmed in vitro for a few of the CMV-associated chains.

The V and J ends lost 0 bases and 9 bases respectively, with 22 bases between them. The CDR3 runs to 17 residues. Per germline, CDR1 LNHNV and CDR2 YYDKDF (reference sequence). A word on this clone: What it binds is unknown.

Only in-frame clones appear in the TCRdb table, and some are missing; sequencing was by immunoSEQ multiplex PCR. The sample gives some 150,000 clones, 85% to 90% of which show up once; 3% to 3.5% is in the top ten. The donors belonged to the approximately 130-subject validation cohort, separate from the approximately 700-subject first cohort. This TCR was sampled from a young woman in good health and CMV-seropositive. The genes are TRBV15 and TRBJ2-3, with D possibly TRBD1 on 5 matching bases. Sequencing input: PBMCs. The CDR3, as DNA: TGTGCCACCAGCAGAGATTCCCCCCTCCCGACAGAAATGACGCAGTATTTT. Translation gives CATSRDSPLPTEMTQYF. The full variable domain, rest sourced from reference TRBV15 and TRBJ2-3, is DAMVIQNPRYQVTQFGKPVTLSCSQTLNHNVMYWYQQKSSQAPKLLFHYYDKDFNNEADTPDNFQSRRPNTSFCFLDIRSPGLGDTAMYLCATSRDSPLPTEMTQYFGPGTRLTVL.